Following are 25 T cell receptor beta chains from one sample sequenced in a study of blood T cell repertoires in COVID-19 (TCRdb year 2020). To prepare the library, the immunoSEQ multiplex PCR assay was applied. What TCRdb holds here is the immuneACCESS table cut down to in-frame rearrangements. Part of the clones is not present; checked against another copy, under half of the missing clones reflect an unresolved V gene, and the others are unexplained. Counted in this sample were 200,000 to 250,000 clones; about 87% of them appeared once. The ten top clones hold about 6.7% of the sample. The sample comprised peripheral blood. All receptors derive from a woman aged 25 to 39 with COVID-19, enrolled during active disease.

The genes are TRBV11-2 and TRBJ2-3; no reliable D call. The CDR3 has 15 amino acids. Looked up from germline, CDR1 is SGHAT and CDR2 is FQNNGV. V shed 3 bases and J shed 1 base, with 11 bases lying between them. The CDR3 loop is CASSLSGPRTDTQYF. The CDR3 DNA reads as TGTGCCAGCAGCTTGAGTGGTCCCCGCACAGATACGCAGTATTTT.

This chain joins TRBV19 and TRBJ2-7, with 7 bases lining up with TRBD1. Germline V gene sequence: CDR1 LNHDA, CDR2 SQIVND (reference sequence). V shed 3 bases, J shed 4 bases, and the junction held 0 bases outside the gene matches. This CDR3 is built from 12 residues. The CDR3 is CASSIRGYEQYF. For the CDR3, the DNA is TGTGCCAGTAGTATCAGGGGGTACGAGCAGTACTTC.

V is TRBV3-1 (or the pseudogene TRBV3-2) and J is TRBJ2-5, with a possible D match to TRBD1 (5 bases). The CDR3 is 12 amino acids. CDR1 and CDR2 from the germline V gene are LGHDT and YNNKEL (reference sequence). V lost 6 bases and J 6 bases, leaving 11 bases between the germline ends. The CDR3 is CASRGAAKTQYF. DNA of the CDR3: TGTGCCAGCAGAGGGGCGGCAAAGACCCAGTACTTC.

V gene TRBV6-5 combines with J gene TRBJ2-7; 7 bases agree with TRBD1. The CDR3 consists of 16 residues. V lost 3 bases, J lost 5 bases, and 13 bases stayed unmatched. Germline V gene data show CDR1 as MNHEY and CDR2 as SVGAGI. CDR3 in amino acids: CASSYRVEGASHEQYF. The CDR3 DNA follows: TGTGCCAGCAGTTATCGTGTAGAGGGGGCATCCCACGAGCAGTACTTC.

The CDR3 spells CASRPTHTGGLKNIQYF. The CDR3 DNA is TGTGCCAGCAGACCAACCCACACAGGGGGCCTTAAAAACATTCAGTACTTC. V gene TRBV27 combines with J gene TRBJ2-4, with 9 nucleotides matching TRBD1. The CDR3 runs 17 residues. V shed 6 bases and J 4 bases; nucleotides not matched to a gene: 13. Germline V CDR1 and CDR2: MNHEY, SMNVEV (reference sequence).

This chain connects TRBV4-3 to TRBJ1-6; D is possibly TRBD1 (5 bases). Trimming stripped 0 bases from V and 9 bases from J, with 21 bases between. The CDR3 is 18 amino acids. Germline V gene lookup returns CDR1 LGHNA and CDR2 YSLEER. DNA for the CDR3: TGCGCCAGCAGCCAAGAGTATCGCAGGGCGAGTGGATCTTCACCCCTCCACTTT. It codes for CASSQEYRRASGSSPLHF.

This chain links TRBV2 with TRBJ2-3; 10 bases match TRBD2. From germline, CDR1 is SNHLY and CDR2 FYNNEI. J gave up 1 base and V 6 bases, and 4 bases lay outside the gene matches. The CDR3 has 15 amino acids. The CDR3 nucleotides are TGTGCCAGCAGATCCGGACTAGCGGGCACAGATACGCAGTATTTT. It encodes CASRSGLAGTDTQYF.

The CDR3 spells CASRKQGARNGYTF. CDR3 coding DNA: TGTGCCAGCAGGAAGCAGGGGGCGAGGAATGGCTACACCTTC. V gene TRBV6-5 combines with J gene TRBJ1-2, with TRBD1 identical over 8 bases. Germline V gives CDR1 MNHEY, CDR2 SVGAGI. The CDR3 is 14 residues long. V lost 6 bases and J lost 6; bases outside the gene matches: 9.

The J gene is TRBJ1-2, the V gene TRBV5-4, with a tentative D call TRBD1 (6 bases). The CDR3 consists of 15 residues. Germline CDR1 is SGHNT and CDR2 is YYREEE (reference sequence). Trimming stripped 0 bases from V and 3 bases from J, with 12 bases between. The CDR3: CASSLGQEIDYGYTF. The DNA for the CDR3 is TGTGCCAGCAGCTTGGGACAGGAGATCGACTATGGCTACACCTTC. Looking up the rest from reference TRBV5-4 and TRBJ1-2 gives the full variable domain: ETGVTQSPTHLIKTRGQQVTLRCSSQSGHNTVSWYQQALGQGPQFIFQYYREEENGRGNFPPRFSGLQFPNYSSELNVNALELDDSALYLCASSLGQEIDYGYTFGSGTRLTVV.

This clone was observed a few times. This chain connects TRBV2 to TRBJ1-4; possible D gene TRBD1, 5 bases. This CDR3 has 15 amino acids. Trimming cost V 6 bases and J 4 bases, with 15 bases left between them. The V gene's germline CDR1 is SNHLY and CDR2 FYNNEI. The CDR3 protein is CASSDPGGDNEKLFF. The CDR3 bases are TGTGCCAGCAGCGACCCGGGGGGAGATAATGAAAAACTGTTTTTT.

This chain joins TRBV3-1 (or the pseudogene TRBV3-2) and TRBJ1-2, with D perhaps matching TRBD1 (5 bases). The germline V and J ends were trimmed by 0 bases and 4 bases, with 15 bases remaining between them. The CDR3 contains 16 residues. From germline, CDR1 is LGHDT and CDR2 YNNKEL (reference sequence). The CDR3 coding sequence is TGTGCCAGCAGCCAAGATCTGGGGGGGGTCTCCTATGGCTACACCTTC. The encoded protein is CASSQDLGGVSYGYTF.

The V and J genes are TRBV7-9 and TRBJ2-4; D remains unclear. Trimming cost V 5 bases and J 0 bases, with 14 bases left between them. The length of the CDR3 is 16 residues. The germline CDR1 and CDR2 sequences are SEHNR and FQNEAQ (reference sequence). As DNA, the CDR3 is TGTGCCAGCAGCCCCAACCCACATCTAGCCAAAAACATTCAGTACTTC. Its protein is CASSPNPHLAKNIQYF.

The J gene is TRBJ1-2, the V gene TRBV28; 7 positions agree with TRBD1. The CDR3 totals 14 residues. Trimming cost V 2 bases and J 3 bases; bases outside gene matches: 3. The germline gives CDR1 MDHEN, CDR2 SYDVKM. The chain's CDR3 is CASSLGQEYYGYTF. In DNA form, the CDR3 reads TGTGCCAGCAGTTTAGGACAGGAATACTATGGCTACACCTTC.

V and J are TRBV6-2 or TRBV6-3 and TRBJ1-2; unclear D gene. Trimming took 6 bases from V and 8 from J, leaving 19 bases between them. This CDR3 has 14 residues. The germline gives CDR1 MNHEY, CDR2 SVGEGT. CDR3 residues: CASSWPGAGWGYTF. The DNA of the CDR3 is TGTGCCAGCAGCTGGCCCGGCGCAGGTTGGGGCTACACCTTC.

The V gene is TRBV4-3, the J gene TRBJ2-6; TRBD2 aligns across 7 bases. The V gene end was trimmed by 4 bases and the J gene end by 4 bases; junction bases not matched to a gene: 7. This CDR3 spans 16 amino acids. Germline CDR1 LGHNA, CDR2 YSLEER. This CDR3 reads CASSLVGGFGANVLTF. The CDR3, as DNA: TGCGCCAGCAGCCTCGTCGGGGGGTTCGGGGCCAACGTCCTGACTTTC.

The genes are TRBV19 and TRBJ1-3; D is ambiguous. CDR1 and CDR2 (germline): LNHDA, SQIVND (reference sequence). Trimming removed 6 bases from V and 0 bases from J, with 15 bases in between. The CDR3 extends over 16 amino acids. For the CDR3, the DNA is TGTGCCAGTAGAGCTTACCTTTCGGGCTCTGGAAACACCATATATTTT. Residues: CASRAYLSGSGNTIYF.

V is TRBV18 and J is TRBJ1-2, with a possible D match to TRBD1 (5 bases). This CDR3 is 16 amino acids long. CDR1 and CDR2 from the germline V gene are KGHSH and LQKENI. With 6 bases removed from V and 8 bases from J, the gap between germline ends came to 25 bases. The CDR3 sequence: CASSTVAGGSYNGYTF. Written as DNA, the CDR3 is TGTGCCAGCTCTACGGTGGCGGGGGGTTCTTATAACGGCTACACCTTC.

V is TRBV9 and J is TRBJ1-2; TRBD1 might be the D (5 bases). This CDR3 spans 14 amino acids. The germline gives CDR1 SGDLS, CDR2 YYNGEE. V lost 5 bases to trimming and J lost 7 bases, with 18 bases between them. This chain's CDR3 is CASSSQGLLGGYTF. The CDR3 DNA reads TGTGCCAGCAGTTCTCAGGGTCTCCTCGGTGGCTACACCTTC.

For the CDR3, the DNA is TGTGCCAGCAGTTTCCAACCTAGGACTAGCGGGATTATGAAGGATACGCAGTATTTT. Protein sequence: CASSFQPRTSGIMKDTQYF. The genes are TRBV27 and TRBJ2-3, with 12 bases fitting TRBD2. Germline V lookup: CDR1 MNHEY, CDR2 SMNVEV (reference sequence). The CDR3 covers 19 residues. The V and J ends lost 3 bases and 6 bases, in that order; junction bases with no gene match: 16.

V is TRBV7-9 and J is TRBJ1-1, with 12 bases identical to TRBD1. The junction had 14 bases not matched to a gene; V was cut back by 4 bases and J by 5 bases. CDR1 is SEHNR and CDR2 is FQNEAQ in the germline V gene (reference sequence). This CDR3 comprises 18 residues. CDR3 coding DNA: TGTGCCAGCAGCTCTCCTGAATGGGACAGGGGGCGGCGGACTGAAGCTTTCTTT. Translation: CASSSPEWDRGRRTEAFF. The full variable domain, rest sourced from reference TRBV7-9 and TRBJ1-1, is DTGVSQNPRHKITKRGQNVTFRCDPISEHNRLYWYRQTLGQGPEFLTYFQNEAQLEKSRLLSDRFSAERPKGSFSTLEIQRTEQGDSAMYLCASSSPEWDRGRRTEAFFGQGTRLTVV.

This chain links TRBV2 with TRBJ2-3, with 11 bases identical to TRBD2. Germline V CDR1 and CDR2: SNHLY, FYNNEI. V lost 4 bases, J lost 0 bases, and 12 bases stayed unmatched. The CDR3 sequence is 19 residues long. CDR3: CASSATRLAGGRSTDTQYF. CDR3 nucleotide sequence: TGTGCCAGCAGTGCCACGAGGCTAGCGGGGGGTAGGAGCACAGATACGCAGTATTTT.

The chain employs TRBV13 and TRBJ2-3; 7 bases map to TRBD2. The junction had 3 bases not matched to a gene; V was cut back by 0 bases and J by 0 bases. The germline V gene has CDR1 PRHDT and CDR2 FYEKMQ (reference sequence). The CDR3 runs 16 residues. The CDR3 reads CASSLGGGRSTDTQYF. CDR3 sequence (DNA): TGTGCCAGCAGCTTAGGGGGAGGGCGGAGCACAGATACGCAGTATTTT.

This chain uses TRBV6-1 with TRBJ2-7; 8 bases are a match to TRBD1. Losses at the gene ends were 5 bases for V and 6 bases for J; bases not matched to a gene: 3. CDR1 and CDR2 from the germline V gene are MNHNS and SASEGT. The CDR3 extends over 12 amino acids. The chain's CDR3 is CASSSRGREQYF. In DNA form, the CDR3 reads TGTGCCAGCAGTTCCAGGGGGCGCGAGCAGTACTTC.

V usage is TRBV2 and J usage is TRBJ2-3, with 9 nucleotides matching TRBD2. Germline trimming cut 5 bases from V and 4 bases from J; bases unmatched to any gene: 4. This CDR3 has 14 amino acids. CDR1 and CDR2 from the germline V gene are SNHLY and FYNNEI. The CDR3 DNA reads TGTGCCAGCAGTAGCGGGAGGCTGGCAGATACGCAGTATTTT. Amino acid sequence: CASSSGRLADTQYF.

This clone has a handful of counts. This CDR3 is CSVPASGGSNQPQHF. For the CDR3, the DNA is TGCAGCGTTCCCGCCTCGGGGGGTAGCAATCAGCCCCAGCATTTT. The chain couples TRBV29-1 to TRBJ1-5; TRBD1 is a possible D gene (5 bases). CDR1 SQVTM and CDR2 ANQGSEA come from the germline V gene. The length of the CDR3 is 15 residues. The V end lost 5 bases, the J end lost 0 bases, and 14 bases lay between the germline ends. The full variable domain, with the rest looked up from reference TRBV29-1 and TRBJ1-5, is SAVISQKPSRDICQRGTSLTIQCQVDSQVTMMFWYRQQPGQSLTLIATANQGSEATYESGFVIDKFPISRPNLTFSTLTVSNMSPEDSSIYLCSVPASGGSNQPQHFGDGTRLSIL.